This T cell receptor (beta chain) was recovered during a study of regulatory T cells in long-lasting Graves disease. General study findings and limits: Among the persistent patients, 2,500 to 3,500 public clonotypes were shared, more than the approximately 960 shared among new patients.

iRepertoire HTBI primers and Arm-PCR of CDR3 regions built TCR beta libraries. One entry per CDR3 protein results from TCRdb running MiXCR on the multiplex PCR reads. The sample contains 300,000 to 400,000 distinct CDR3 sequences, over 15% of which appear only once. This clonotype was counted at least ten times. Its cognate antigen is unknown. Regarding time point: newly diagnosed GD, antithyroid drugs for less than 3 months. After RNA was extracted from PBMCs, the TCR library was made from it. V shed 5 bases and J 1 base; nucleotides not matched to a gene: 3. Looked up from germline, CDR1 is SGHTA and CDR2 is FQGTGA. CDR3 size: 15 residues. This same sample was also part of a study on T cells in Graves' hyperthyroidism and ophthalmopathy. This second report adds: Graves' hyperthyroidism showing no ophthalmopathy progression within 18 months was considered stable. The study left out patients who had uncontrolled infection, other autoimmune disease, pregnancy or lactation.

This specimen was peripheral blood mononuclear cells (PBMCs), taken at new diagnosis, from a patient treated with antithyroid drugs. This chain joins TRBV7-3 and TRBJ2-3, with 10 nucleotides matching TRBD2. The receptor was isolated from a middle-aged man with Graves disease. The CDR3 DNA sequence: TGTGCCAGCAGCGTTCTAGCGGGGGGCACAGATACGCAGTATTTT. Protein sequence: CASSVLAGGTDTQYF.